Below, 10 T cell receptor beta chains from the same sample are listed, as sequenced in a study of cytomegalovirus exposure and HLA in healthy donors. Researchers ran the PCR with 60 Vbeta and 13 Jbeta primers. Sequenced by immunoSEQ multiplex PCR; TCRdb stores in-frame clones only, minus some. Its clone listing holds 100,000 to 150,000 clones. The sequenced sample consisted of PBMCs. The origin of the receptors is a man between 18 and 35 years old in good health and CMV-seronegative.

The chain couples TRBV19 to TRBJ2-7; 7 positions match TRBD1. From germline, CDR1 is LNHDA and CDR2 SQIVND (reference sequence). With V trimmed by 3 bases and J by 6 bases, 2 bases remained unmatched. This CDR3 contains 12 residues. CDR3 sequence (DNA): TGTGCCAGTAGTATGACAGGGAGCGAGCAGTACTTC. Protein product: CASSMTGSEQYF.

The V gene is TRBV28, the J gene TRBJ1-1; D call uncertain. With 4 bases removed from V and 4 bases from J, the gap between germline ends came to 7 bases. This CDR3 contains 12 residues. Germline assignment: CDR1 MDHEN and CDR2 SYDVKM. The CDR3 bases are TGTGCCAGCAGTTCTACCATCACTGAAGCTTTCTTT. Its translation is CASSSTITEAFF.

The chain has TRBV4-1 and TRBJ1-2; D remains unclear. Germline V lookup: CDR1 MGHRA, CDR2 YSYEKL. The CDR3 is 15 amino acids. V gave up 1 base and J gave up 0 bases, with 9 bases separating them. The CDR3, as DNA: TGCGCCAGCAGCCAAGTGCGGGCCCCTAACTATGGCTACACCTTC. It is translated as CASSQVRAPNYGYTF.

J is TRBJ2-5 and V is TRBV5-4, with D uncertain. The CDR3 has 14 amino acids. Trimming shortened V by 0 bases and J by 2 bases, and 8 bases separated the two germline ends. Germline V gene lookup returns CDR1 SGHNT and CDR2 YYREEE (reference sequence). Written as DNA, the CDR3 is TGTGCCAGCAGCTTGGGTGGGCCGCAAGAGACCCAGTACTTC. Its protein product is CASSLGGPQETQYF. The full variable domain, completed using reference TRBV5-4 and TRBJ2-5, is ETGVTQSPTHLIKTRGQQVTLRCSSQSGHNTVSWYQQALGQGPQFIFQYYREEENGRGNFPPRFSGLQFPNYSSELNVNALELDDSALYLCASSLGGPQETQYFGPGTRLLVL.

V and J are TRBV19 and TRBJ2-7; TRBD1 matches at 10 bases. The length of the CDR3 is 16 residues. The V gene's germline CDR1 is LNHDA and CDR2 SQIVND (reference sequence). V shed 5 bases and J 1 base; nucleotides not matched to a gene: 8. CDR3 region: CASSYGGTGVSYEQYF. For the CDR3, the DNA is TGTGCCAGTAGTTACGGCGGGACAGGGGTTTCCTACGAGCAGTACTTC.

The chain joins TRBV2 to TRBJ1-1; 10 bases align to TRBD1. The CDR3 covers 18 residues. The germline V gene has CDR1 SNHLY and CDR2 FYNNEI. J lost 0 bases, V lost 8 bases, and 15 bases had no gene match. CDR3 loop: CASPHPDRGGPMNTEAFF. The DNA of the CDR3 is TGTGCCAGCCCGCACCCGGACAGGGGGGGTCCTATGAACACTGAAGCTTTCTTT.

V is TRBV5-4 and J is TRBJ2-1; 11 bases agree with TRBD2. Germline V gene data show CDR1 as SGHNT and CDR2 as YYREEE (reference sequence). V trimming: 2 bases; J trimming: 0 bases; junction bases outside the gene matches: 7. CDR3 length: 18 residues. CDR3 nucleotide sequence: TGTGCCAGCAGCTTCCACCCTAGCGGGGGGAACTCCTACAATGAGCAGTTCTTC. Protein: CASSFHPSGGNSYNEQFF. Filled out from reference TRBV5-4 and TRBJ2-1, the complete variable domain reads ETGVTQSPTHLIKTRGQQVTLRCSSQSGHNTVSWYQQALGQGPQFIFQYYREEENGRGNFPPRFSGLQFPNYSSELNVNALELDDSALYLCASSFHPSGGNSYNEQFFGPGTRLTVL.

The CDR3 loop reads CASSFRDRGPNEQYF. In nucleotides, the CDR3 is TGTGCCAGTAGCTTCCGGGACAGGGGGCCCAACGAGCAGTACTTC. V is TRBV19 and J is TRBJ2-7; 12 positions agree with TRBD1. The CDR3 runs 15 residues. Germline CDR1 and CDR2: LNHDA and SQIVND (reference sequence). V lost 6 bases, J lost 5 bases, and 8 bases stayed unmatched.

The chain employs TRBV5-1 and TRBJ1-3, with a weak D call TRBD1 (5 bases). Germline CDR1 is SGHRS and CDR2 is YFSETQ. The CDR3 has 13 amino acids. V lost 4 bases, J lost 1 base, and 6 bases lay in between. CDR3 region: CASSPGSGNTIYF. The CDR3 nucleotides are TGCGCCAGCAGCCCAGGGTCTGGAAACACCATATATTTT.

This chain uses TRBV4-1 with TRBJ1-1; D remains ambiguous. Germline V gene sequence: CDR1 MGHRA, CDR2 YSYEKL. CDR3 length: 14 residues. V lost 4 bases to trimming and J lost 5 bases, with 14 bases between them. The CDR3 DNA reads as TGCGCCAGCAGCCTCCGCGGGGAAATGACTGAAGCTTTCTTT. This gives the protein CASSLRGEMTEAFF.